Each of the 4 T cell receptor beta chains below was sequenced from the same sample in a study of T cell responses to AZD1222 COVID-19 vaccine. Sequenced by immunoSEQ multiplex PCR; TCRdb stores in-frame clones only, minus some. Of more than 95,000 clones in the sample, approximately 84% were seen once. Sequenced here: peripheral blood, sampled on day 0 of AZD1222 vaccination. The receptors here all came from an adult in good health.

V usage is TRBV3-1 (or the pseudogene TRBV3-2) and J usage is TRBJ2-2, with a weak D call TRBD2 (6 bases). This CDR3 spans 14 amino acids. CDR1 LGHDT and CDR2 YNNKEL come from the germline V gene (reference sequence). V shed 8 bases and J shed 4 bases, with 14 bases lying between them. The CDR3 DNA sequence: TGTGCCAGCGACCCGGGACTGATCACCGGGGAGCTGTTTTTT. Translation: CASDPGLITGELFF.

The chain is built from TRBV30 and TRBJ1-5, with D unclear. CDR1 and CDR2 from the germline V gene are GTSNPN and SVGIG (reference sequence). Trimming stripped 2 bases from V and 1 base from J, with 12 bases between. CDR3 length: 15 residues. The CDR3: CAWSSGESSNQPQHF. CDR3 nucleotides: TGTGCCTGGAGTTCCGGGGAAAGCAGCAATCAGCCCCAGCATTTT. Drawing the rest from reference TRBV30 and TRBJ1-5, the complete variable domain is SQTIHQWPATLVQPVGSPLSLECTVEGTSNPNLYWYRQAAGRGLQLLFYSVGIGQISSEVPQNLSASRPQDRQFILSSKKLLLSDSGFYLCAWSSGESSNQPQHFGDGTRLSIL.

This chain connects TRBV7-2 to TRBJ2-3; D gene unclear. CDR1 and CDR2 from the germline V gene are SGHTA and FQGNSA. The CDR3 totals 15 residues. Trimming left V 0 bases short and J 2 bases short, with 9 bases between. The CDR3 reads CASSLAPLATDTQYF. CDR3 nucleotides: TGTGCCAGCAGCTTAGCTCCTCTGGCCACAGATACGCAGTATTTT. Complete variable domain (other parts from reference TRBV7-2 and TRBJ2-3): GAGVSQSPSNKVTEKGKDVELRCDPISGHTALYWYRQSLGQGLEFLIYFQGNSAPDKSGLPSDRFSAERTGGSVSTLTIQRTQQEDSAVYLCASSLAPLATDTQYFGPGTRLTVL.

The rearrangement uses TRBV28 and TRBJ1-3; 7 bases line up with TRBD1. The CDR3 has 14 residues. Trimming cost V 6 bases and J 7 bases; bases outside gene matches: 9. Germline lookup yields CDR1 MDHEN and CDR2 SYDVKM. The CDR3 spells CASSLGGGYNTIYF. DNA of the CDR3: TGTGCCAGCAGCCTGGGAGGGGGCTATAACACCATATATTTT.